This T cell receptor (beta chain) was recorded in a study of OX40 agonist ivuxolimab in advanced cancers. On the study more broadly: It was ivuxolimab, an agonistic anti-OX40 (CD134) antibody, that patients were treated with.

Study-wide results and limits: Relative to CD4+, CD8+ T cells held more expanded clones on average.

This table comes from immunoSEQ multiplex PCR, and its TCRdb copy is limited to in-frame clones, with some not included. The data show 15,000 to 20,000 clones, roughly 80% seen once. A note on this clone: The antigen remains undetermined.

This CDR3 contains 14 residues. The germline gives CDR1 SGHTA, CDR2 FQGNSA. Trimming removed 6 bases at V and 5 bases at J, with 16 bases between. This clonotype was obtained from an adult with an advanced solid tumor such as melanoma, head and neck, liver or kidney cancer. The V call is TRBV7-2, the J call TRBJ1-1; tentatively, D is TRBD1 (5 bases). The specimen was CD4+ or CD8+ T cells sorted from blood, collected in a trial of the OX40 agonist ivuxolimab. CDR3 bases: TGTGCCAGCAGGGGACCGGGACTCTGGACTGAAGCTTTCTTT. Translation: CASRGPGLWTEAFF.